The rows below give T cell receptor beta chains drawn from one sample of a study of cytomegalovirus exposure and HLA in healthy donors. Data came from immunoSEQ multiplex PCR; TCRdb stores just in-frame clones and leaves some out. In the table there are about 120,000 clones, roughly four fifths of which are singletons. Sequencing used PBMCs. The receptors were gathered from a woman in her 30s in good health and CMV-seropositive. CDR3s leave out the opening cysteine and the closing phenylalanine or tryptophan. A D gene is named only where the DNA matches it firmly.

cdr3_aa | v_call | d_call
ASSQVQTAYEQY | TRBV4-3 | .
ASSLETGQGRYT | TRBV5-1 | TRBD1
ATSLTIAGQETQY | TRBV15 | TRBD2
ASGSGTSAFPSTDTQY | TRBV12-5 | TRBD2
ASSSWTGGEYGYT | TRBV11-2 | TRBD1
ASSQDWQWSYEQY | TRBV4-1 | .
ASSQGSSNSSPLH | TRBV6-5 | .
ASSQEEGGSTDTQY | TRBV4-2 | .
ASSTGTGGNQPQH | TRBV6-5 | TRBD1
ASNADRPGPGNTIY | TRBV14 | TRBD1
SSSFQYGYT | TRBV7-9 | .
ASSLGTLNTGELF | TRBV5-4 | .
ASSVDPETGNTIY | TRBV9 | .
ASSVGLAGGPVEQF | TRBV9 | TRBD2
ASSLFPGGEETQY | TRBV27 | TRBD2
ASWTGYRTDTQY | TRBV6-6 | TRBD1
ASSSSQGARGYT | TRBV27 | TRBD1
ASSFSGGPRHRSYNEQF | TRBV7-3 | TRBD2
ASSPQGGFLETQY | TRBV18 | .
ASSLGGTGEAF | TRBV5-1 | TRBD1
ASSKQMIYEQY | TRBV2 | .
ASRRIGPSGEAQY | TRBV6-5 | .
ASSQDLGTGVMSGLF | TRBV4-2 | TRBD1
ASRWDRVSEAF | TRBV6-5 | TRBD1
ASSIRILRVGTDTQY | TRBV5-6 | .
ASSLAVREAF | TRBV5-6 | .
SVGAGSGGSSTDTQY | TRBV29-1 | TRBD2
ASSIGTVPKLF | TRBV19 | .
ASSQEVGGWNSPLH | TRBV4-1 | TRBD1
ASSQDYPAPLH | TRBV4-2 | .